Given below is one T cell receptor (beta chain) in context. Its specificity is not known. This record belongs to a study of OX40 agonist ivuxolimab in advanced cancers. The wider study: The patients got ivuxolimab, which is an agonistic anti-OX40 (CD134) antibody. Every 2 weeks, patients got intravenous ivuxolimab at one of six dose levels (0.01-10 mg/kg). It was permissible to have had prior anti-PD-1, anti-PD-L1 or anti-CTLA-4 therapy, and approximately 40% had some.

The table came from immunoSEQ multiplex PCR; TCRdb's copy has only in-frame clones and leaves some out. This sample has tens of thousands of clones, with about 88% found just once. Per the germline V gene, CDR1 is SGHKS and CDR2 is YYEKEE (reference sequence). This CDR3 is 14 amino acids long. V gave up 0 bases and J gave up 7 bases, with 10 bases separating them. Study results and caveats: CD8+ T cells showed, on average, more clonal expansion than CD4+ cells.

The specimen was CD4+ or CD8+ T cells sorted from blood, collected in a trial of the OX40 agonist ivuxolimab. This chain uses TRBV5-5 with TRBJ1-4; no definite D call. The TCR comes from an adult with an advanced solid tumor such as melanoma, head and neck, liver or kidney cancer. The CDR3 nucleotides read TGTGCCAGCAGCTTGGGGGAGCGGCGTGAAAAACTGTTTTTT. Translated: CASSLGERREKLFF.